The 17 T cell receptor beta chains below all came from one sample that was sequenced in a study of cytomegalovirus exposure and HLA in healthy donors. Use of 60 Vbeta and 13 Jbeta primers characterized the PCR. Only in-frame clones appear in the TCRdb table, and some are missing; sequencing was by immunoSEQ multiplex PCR. Of 140,000 or so clones listed, 65% to 90% were seen once; the top ten hold roughly 2.9%. The sequenced sample was PBMCs. These receptor sequences come from a woman in her thirties in good health and CMV-seronegative.

This clone was seen only once. V and J are TRBV5-1 and TRBJ2-3; D remains ambiguous. V shed 10 bases and J shed 2 bases, with 11 bases lying between them. The CDR3 consists of 12 residues. Germline loops: CDR1 SGHRS, CDR2 YFSETQ. The CDR3 DNA follows: TGCGCCTGCTCACAAGACACAGATACGCAGTATTTT. Translating it yields CACSQDTDTQYF.

This chain links TRBV6-5 with TRBJ1-6; 8 bases agree with TRBD1. The germline gives CDR1 MNHEY, CDR2 SVGAGI. The CDR3 runs to 15 residues. V was clipped by 2 bases and J by 7 bases; unmatched bases: 4. The CDR3 sequence: CASSYGGQDNSPLHF. The CDR3 nucleotides read TGTGCCAGCAGTTACGGGGGACAGGACAATTCACCCCTCCACTTT.

The chain couples TRBV7-2 to TRBJ1-1, with 7 nucleotides matching TRBD1. V shed 1 base and J 12 bases; nucleotides not matched to a gene: 14. Per the germline V gene, CDR1 is SGHTA and CDR2 is FQGNSA. This CDR3 has 15 residues. CDR3 sequence (DNA): TGTGCCAGCAGCTTAGTTAGGTCCGCGACAGGGACGTCTTTCTTT. Its protein is CASSLVRSATGTSFF.

The V and J genes are TRBV13 and TRBJ1-1, with D perhaps TRBD1 (6 bases). The CDR3 totals 15 residues. The germline CDR1 and CDR2 sequences are PRHDT and FYEKMQ (reference sequence). V lost 2 bases to trimming and J lost 1 base, with 11 bases between them. In DNA, the CDR3 is TGTGCCAGCAGCTTATTGGGGGCTGAGAACACTGAAGCTTTCTTT. As protein: CASSLLGAENTEAFF.

The genes are TRBV4-1 and TRBJ2-3; the match to TRBD2 covers 12 bases. The CDR3 has 17 residues. Germline CDR1 and CDR2: MGHRA and YSYEKL. The V segment lost 3 bases and the J segment 6 bases; nucleotides outside the gene matches: 10. This chain's CDR3 is CASSQARLAGAGDTQYF. CDR3 nucleotide sequence: TGCGCCAGCAGCCAGGCTAGACTAGCGGGAGCAGGGGATACGCAGTATTTT.

This sequence joins TRBV27 and TRBJ2-2; TRBD1 might be the D (7 bases). V lost 5 bases to trimming and J lost 6 bases, with 16 bases between them. The CDR3 is made up of 15 amino acids. Germline assignment: CDR1 MNHEY and CDR2 SMNVEV (reference sequence). This CDR3 is CASSLRQGGSGELFF. The CDR3 nucleotides are TGTGCCAGCAGTCTCCGACAGGGAGGATCCGGGGAGCTGTTTTTT.

This clone was detected once. The chain employs TRBV7-2 and TRBJ1-6; D is unclear. Germline assignment: CDR1 SGHTA and CDR2 FQGNSA. This CDR3 has 18 amino acids. Trimming took off 0 bases at V and 8 bases at J, with 20 bases between the two ends. DNA for the CDR3: TGTGCCAGCAGCTTAGCAGGGTTCCGGGGTTCGGGGTATTCACCCCTCCACTTT. This sequence encodes CASSLAGFRGSGYSPLHF.

V and J are TRBV6-4 and TRBJ1-6; D not resolved. The CDR3 has 15 amino acids. CDR1 and CDR2 from the germline V gene are MRHNA and SNTAGT. V dropped 0 bases and J dropped 7 bases, with 10 bases sitting between them. CDR3 DNA: TGTGCCAGCAGTGACTCAAGGGAGGGAAATTCACCCCTCCACTTT. Translation gives CASSDSREGNSPLHF.

The chain recombines TRBV6-1 with TRBJ2-7, with 8 bases identical to TRBD1. Germline V lookup: CDR1 MNHNS, CDR2 SASEGT. V was clipped by 1 base and J by 3 bases; unmatched bases: 5. The CDR3 sequence is 15 residues long. In DNA, the CDR3 is TGTGCCAGCAGTGAAGGGGGGACAGGAATCTACGAGCAGTACTTC. Translated, it gives CASSEGGTGIYEQYF.

This chain joins TRBV11-2 and TRBJ1-1; D is possibly TRBD1 (5 bases). This CDR3 region has 13 residues. CDR1 is SGHAT, CDR2 FQNNGV, per germline. Trimming stripped 1 base from V and 6 bases from J, with 9 bases between. The CDR3 is CASSLAGRAEAFF. The CDR3, as DNA: TGTGCCAGCAGCTTAGCTGGCAGGGCTGAAGCTTTCTTT.

The chain combines TRBV2 with TRBJ2-2, with D uncertain. The germline V gene has CDR1 SNHLY and CDR2 FYNNEI. The CDR3 extends over 12 amino acids. V lost 7 bases to trimming and J lost 4 bases, with 7 bases between them. The CDR3 is CASNHGTGELFF. Written as DNA, the CDR3 is TGTGCCAGCAATCACGGCACCGGGGAGCTGTTTTTT. The full variable domain, rest sourced from reference TRBV2 and TRBJ2-2, is EPEVTQTPSHQVTQMGQEVILRCVPISNHLYFYWYRQILGQKVEFLVSFYNNEISEKSEIFDDQFSVERPDGSNFTLKIRSTKLEDSAMYFCASNHGTGELFFGEGSRLTVL.

The genes are TRBV28 and TRBJ1-3; possibly TRBD1 for D (6 bases). CDR3 size: 14 residues. CDR1 MDHEN and CDR2 SYDVKM come from the germline V gene. V lost 8 bases to trimming and J lost 4 bases, with 15 bases between them. The CDR3 DNA follows: TGTGCCAGCCAGGTGGACAGAGGGGGAAACACCATATATTTT. Translated, it gives CASQVDRGGNTIYF.

V is TRBV27 and J is TRBJ2-5; 8 bases align to TRBD1. Germline CDR1 and CDR2: MNHEY and SMNVEV (reference sequence). With V trimmed by 2 bases and J by 1 base, 9 bases remained unmatched. This CDR3 spans 17 amino acids. The CDR3 reads CASSLRYRGSSQETQYF. CDR3 in DNA: TGTGCCAGCAGTTTACGCTACAGGGGGTCATCCCAAGAGACCCAGTACTTC.

This sequence joins TRBV11-2 and TRBJ2-7; 14 nucleotides agree with TRBD2. CDR1 SGHAT and CDR2 FQNNGV come from the germline V gene. This CDR3 has 17 amino acids. V lost 0 bases to trimming and J lost 3 bases; unmatched junction nucleotides: 4. CDR3 sequence reads: CASSLDGGLAGVYEQYF. CDR3 nucleotides: TGTGCCAGCAGCTTAGATGGGGGACTAGCGGGGGTCTACGAGCAGTACTTC.

The V call is TRBV7-2, the J call TRBJ2-7; D remains unclear. The germline V and J ends were trimmed by 3 bases and 0 bases, with 3 bases remaining between them. This CDR3 has 12 residues. Germline CDR1 reads SGHTA; CDR2 reads FQGNSA. CDR3 bases: TGTGCCAGCAGCTTTAGCTCCTACGAGCAGTACTTC. This gives the protein CASSFSSYEQYF.

The V and J genes are TRBV5-6 and TRBJ2-3; D is unresolved. Trimming pared 1 base from V and 2 bases from J, leaving 14 bases between. Germline CDR1 is SGHDT and CDR2 is YYEEEE. This CDR3 has 16 amino acids. The CDR3 DNA follows: TGTGCCAGCAGCTTGTCTCCGACCGGAGTCACAGATACGCAGTATTTT. It is translated as CASSLSPTGVTDTQYF.

The chain links TRBV4-3 to TRBJ1-1; D gene uncertain. In germline, CDR1 is LGHNA, CDR2 YSLEER. Trimming removed 1 base at V and 1 base at J, with 7 bases between. CDR3 length: 14 amino acids. The CDR3 sequence is CASSQVSGNTEAFF. The CDR3 DNA reads TGCGCCAGCAGCCAAGTATCCGGGAACACTGAAGCTTTCTTT.